These T cell receptor beta chains were read from a single sample in a study of shared clonotypes between healthy human individuals. Sequencing was performed with immunoSEQ multiplex PCR; in TCRdb, only in-frame clones are kept and a portion is missing. Counted here are around 2,100,000 clones, approximately 95% occurring once; the ten biggest clones make up 1% to 1.5%. Sequences were obtained from naive CD8+ T cells sorted from blood. The source is a man aged 18 to 30 in good health. The CDR3 runs from the conserved cysteine through the conserved F or W. The D gene is left open where the match is weak. Size tells how often a clone was seen (once, few, many) or the class of an expanded clone, and some rows leave it out.

d_gene	j_gene	abundance	v_gene	CDR3nt	CDR3aa
-	TRBJ1-4	-	TRBV6-5	TGTGCCAGCCAGCCCGCGGGGCGGTCAAATGAAAAACTGTTTTTT	CASQPAGRSNEKLFF
-	TRBJ2-7	-	TRBV28	TGTGCCAGCAGTTTTAACCCCGCCTACGAGCAGTACTTC	CASSFNPAYEQYF
-	TRBJ2-1	-	TRBV30	TGTGCCTTAGCGGTCTTCTCCTACAATGAGCAGTTCTTC	CALAVFSYNEQFF
TRBD1	TRBJ1-5	-	TRBV27	TGTGCCAGCAGTTTACGGACAGGGGAGGATCAGCCCCAGCATTTT	CASSLRTGEDQPQHF
TRBD1	TRBJ2-2	-	TRBV9	TGTGCCAGCAGCGGAATACAGGGGGCCACCGGGGAGCTGTTTTTT	CASSGIQGATGELFF
TRBD2	TRBJ2-2	-	TRBV5-3	TGTGCCAGAAGCTTGGCAGTAGCGGGAGCGGTCGGGGAGCTGTTTTTT	CARSLAVAGAVGELFF
TRBD1	TRBJ1-1	-	TRBV19	TGTGCCAGTAGTTTAGACAGGGAAGACACTGAAGCTTTCTTT	CASSLDREDTEAFF
-	TRBJ1-4	once	TRBV9	TGTGCCAGCAGCGTAAGCGGGGCTAATGAAAAACTGTTTTTT	CASSVSGANEKLFF
-	TRBJ1-1	-	TRBV5-1	TGCGCCAGCAGGAGGACCAAGCTGGCTGAAGCTTTCTTT	CASRRTKLAEAFF
-	TRBJ2-3	-	TRBV9	TGTGCCAGCAGCGTAGTCGGGTCCGTCACAGATACGCAGTATTTT	CASSVVGSVTDTQYF
-	TRBJ1-4	-	TRBV19	TGTGCCAGTAACAGAGGGCCGAGTGAAAAACTGTTTTTT	CASNRGPSEKLFF
TRBD1	TRBJ1-2	-	TRBV27	TGTGCCAGCACCAGGACAGGGGAGTATGGCTACACCTTC	CASTRTGEYGYTF
-	TRBJ2-7	once	TRBV7-9	TGTGCCAGCAGCTTGGGGGGGCTCTACGAGCAGTACTTC	CASSLGGLYEQYF
TRBD2	TRBJ2-3	-	TRBV7-9	TGTGCCAGCAGCTTGGGAAGCGGGGCAGATACGCAGTATTTT	CASSLGSGADTQYF
-	TRBJ2-1	-	TRBV18	TGTGCCAGCTCCCCGGTGGGTTATGAGCAGTTCTTC	CASSPVGYEQFF
TRBD2	TRBJ2-1	-	TRBV7-7	TGTGCTAGCAGCTTAGAGGTCGGGGGGGGCAATGAGCAGTTCTTC	CASSLEVGGGNEQFF
TRBD1	TRBJ2-1	-	TRBV28	TGTGCCAGCAGTTTATGGGGGATTGTTGGACAGGTCCACAATGAGCAGTTCTTC	CASSLWGIVGQVHNEQFF